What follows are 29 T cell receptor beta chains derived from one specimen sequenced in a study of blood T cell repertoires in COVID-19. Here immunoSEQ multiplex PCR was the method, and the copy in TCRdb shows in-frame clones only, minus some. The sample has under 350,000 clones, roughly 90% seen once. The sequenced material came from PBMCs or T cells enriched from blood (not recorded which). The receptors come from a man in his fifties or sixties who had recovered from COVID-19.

This CDR3 is CASSWDRGGGYTF. CDR3 sequence (DNA): TGTGCCAGCAGCTGGGACAGGGGAGGAGGCTACACCTTC. The chain links TRBV6-5 to TRBJ1-2, with 10 positions matching TRBD1. The V and J ends lost 6 bases and 8 bases, in that order; junction bases with no gene match: 6. CDR1 MNHEY and CDR2 SVGAGI come from the germline V gene. This CDR3 contains 13 residues.

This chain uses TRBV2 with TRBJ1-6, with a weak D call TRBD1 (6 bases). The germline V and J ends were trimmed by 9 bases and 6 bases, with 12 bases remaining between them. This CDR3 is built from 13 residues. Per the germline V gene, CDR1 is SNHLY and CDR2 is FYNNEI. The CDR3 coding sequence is TGTGCCAGACAGGGTGGAAGTAATTCACCCCTCCACTTT. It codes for CARQGGSNSPLHF. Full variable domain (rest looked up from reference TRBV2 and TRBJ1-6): EPEVTQTPSHQVTQMGQEVILRCVPISNHLYFYWYRQILGQKVEFLVSFYNNEISEKSEIFDDQFSVERPDGSNFTLKIRSTKLEDSAMYFCARQGGSNSPLHFGNGTRLTVT.

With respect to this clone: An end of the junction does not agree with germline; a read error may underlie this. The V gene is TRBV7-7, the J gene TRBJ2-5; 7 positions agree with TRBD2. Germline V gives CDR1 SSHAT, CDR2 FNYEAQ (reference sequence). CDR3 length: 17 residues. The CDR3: CASSPTFLGRASETQYF. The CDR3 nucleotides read TGTGCTAGCAGCCCCACCTTTCTGGGGAGGGCCTCAGAGACCCAGTACTTC. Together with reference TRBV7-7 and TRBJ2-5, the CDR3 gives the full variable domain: GAGVSQSPRYKVTKRGQDVTLRCDPISSHATLYWYQQALGQGPEFLTYFNYEAQPDKSGLPSDRFSAERPEGSISTLTIQRTEQRDSAMYRCASSPTFLGRASETQYFGPGTRLLVL.

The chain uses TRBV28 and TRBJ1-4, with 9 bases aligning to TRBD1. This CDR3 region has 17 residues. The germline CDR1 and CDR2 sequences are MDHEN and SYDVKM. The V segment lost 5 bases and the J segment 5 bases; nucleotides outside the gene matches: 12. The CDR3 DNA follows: TGTGCCAGCAGTCCCCCCGACAGGGGGATTGACAATGAAAAACTGTTTTTT. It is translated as CASSPPDRGIDNEKLFF. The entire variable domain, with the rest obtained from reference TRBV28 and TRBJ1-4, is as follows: DVKVTQSSRYLVKRTGEKVFLECVQDMDHENMFWYRQDPGLGLRLIYFSYDVKMKEKGDIPEGYSVSREKKERFSLILESASTNQTSMYLCASSPPDRGIDNEKLFFGSGTQLSVL.

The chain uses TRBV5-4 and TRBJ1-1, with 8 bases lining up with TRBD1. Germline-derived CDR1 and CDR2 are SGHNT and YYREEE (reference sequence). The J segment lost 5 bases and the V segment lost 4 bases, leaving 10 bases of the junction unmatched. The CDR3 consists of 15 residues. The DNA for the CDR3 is TGTGCCAGCAGCCCGCAACAGGGGGTGGGAACTGAAGCTTTCTTT. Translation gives CASSPQQGVGTEAFF.

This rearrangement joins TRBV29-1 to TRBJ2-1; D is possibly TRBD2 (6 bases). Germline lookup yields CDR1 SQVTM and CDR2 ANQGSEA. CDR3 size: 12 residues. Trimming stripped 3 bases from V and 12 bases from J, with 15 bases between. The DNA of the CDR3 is TGCAGCGTTGATTTCAGCGGGCGGAGGCAGTTCTTC. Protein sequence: CSVDFSGRRQFF.

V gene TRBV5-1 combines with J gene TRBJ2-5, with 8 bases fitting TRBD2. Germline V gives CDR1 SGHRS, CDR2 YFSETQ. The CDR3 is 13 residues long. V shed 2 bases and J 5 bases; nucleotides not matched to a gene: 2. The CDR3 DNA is TGCGCCAGCAGCTTCGGGGGGGAGGAGACCCAGTACTTC. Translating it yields CASSFGGEETQYF.

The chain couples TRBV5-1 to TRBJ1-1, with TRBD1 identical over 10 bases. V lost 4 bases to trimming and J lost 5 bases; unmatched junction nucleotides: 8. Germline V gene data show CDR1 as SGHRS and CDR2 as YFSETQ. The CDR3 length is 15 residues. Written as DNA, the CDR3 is TGCGCCAGCAGCACCGGACAGGGGGTAGAGACTGAAGCTTTCTTT. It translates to CASSTGQGVETEAFF.

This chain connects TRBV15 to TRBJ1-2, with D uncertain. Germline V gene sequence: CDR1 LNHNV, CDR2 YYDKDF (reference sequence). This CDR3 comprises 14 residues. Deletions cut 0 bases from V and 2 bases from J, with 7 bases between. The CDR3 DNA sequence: TGTGCCACCAGCAGAGAATATCAGAACTATGGCTACACCTTC. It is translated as CATSREYQNYGYTF.

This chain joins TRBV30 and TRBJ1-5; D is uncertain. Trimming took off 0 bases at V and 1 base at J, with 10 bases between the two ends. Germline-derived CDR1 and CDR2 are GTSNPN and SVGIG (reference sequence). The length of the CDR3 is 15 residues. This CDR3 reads CAWSVRSNSNQPQHF. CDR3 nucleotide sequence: TGTGCCTGGAGTGTACGAAGCAACAGCAATCAGCCCCAGCATTTT.

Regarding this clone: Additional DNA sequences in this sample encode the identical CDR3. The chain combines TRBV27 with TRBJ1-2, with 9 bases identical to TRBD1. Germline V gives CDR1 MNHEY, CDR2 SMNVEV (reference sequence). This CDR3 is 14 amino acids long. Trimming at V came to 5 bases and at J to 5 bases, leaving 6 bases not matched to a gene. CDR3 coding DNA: TGTGCCAGCAGTCCGGGACAGGGAGGGTATGGCTACACCTTC. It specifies CASSPGQGGYGYTF.

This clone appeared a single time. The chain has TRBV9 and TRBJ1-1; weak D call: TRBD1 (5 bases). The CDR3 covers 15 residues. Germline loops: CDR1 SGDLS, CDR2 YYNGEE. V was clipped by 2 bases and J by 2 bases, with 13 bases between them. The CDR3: CASSVAPDRNTEAFF. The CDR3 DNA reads TGTGCCAGCAGCGTTGCCCCAGACAGAAACACTGAAGCTTTCTTT.

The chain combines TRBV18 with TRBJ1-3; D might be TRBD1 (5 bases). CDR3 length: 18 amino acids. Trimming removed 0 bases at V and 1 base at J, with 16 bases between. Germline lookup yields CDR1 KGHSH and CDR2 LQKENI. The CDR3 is CASSPPWGSPFSGNTIYF. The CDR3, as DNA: TGTGCCAGCTCACCACCATGGGGCAGTCCTTTTTCTGGAAACACCATATATTTT.

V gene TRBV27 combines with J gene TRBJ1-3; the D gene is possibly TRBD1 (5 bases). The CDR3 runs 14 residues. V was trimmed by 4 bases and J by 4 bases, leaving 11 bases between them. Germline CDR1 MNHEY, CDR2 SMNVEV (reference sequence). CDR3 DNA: TGTGCCAGCAGTTCCGCGGGACGAGGAAACACCATATATTTT. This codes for CASSSAGRGNTIYF.

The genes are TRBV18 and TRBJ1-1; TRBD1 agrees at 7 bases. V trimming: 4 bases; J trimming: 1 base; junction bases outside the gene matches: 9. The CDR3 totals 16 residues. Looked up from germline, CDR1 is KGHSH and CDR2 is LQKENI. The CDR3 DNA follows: TGTGCCAGCTCACAAATTACCGGGACAGAGAACACTGAAGCTTTCTTT. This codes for CASSQITGTENTEAFF.

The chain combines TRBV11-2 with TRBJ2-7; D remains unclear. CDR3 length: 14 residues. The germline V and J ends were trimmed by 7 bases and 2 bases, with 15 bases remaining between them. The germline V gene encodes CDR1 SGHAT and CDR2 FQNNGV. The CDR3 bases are TGTGCCAGCACTGGCCTAGAAAAGCCCTACGAGCAGTACTTC. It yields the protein CASTGLEKPYEQYF.

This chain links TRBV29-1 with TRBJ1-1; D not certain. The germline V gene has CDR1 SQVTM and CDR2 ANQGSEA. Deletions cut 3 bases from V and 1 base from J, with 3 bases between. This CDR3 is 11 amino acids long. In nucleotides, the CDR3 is TGCAGCGTTGACAGGAACACTGAAGCTTTCTTT. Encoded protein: CSVDRNTEAFF.

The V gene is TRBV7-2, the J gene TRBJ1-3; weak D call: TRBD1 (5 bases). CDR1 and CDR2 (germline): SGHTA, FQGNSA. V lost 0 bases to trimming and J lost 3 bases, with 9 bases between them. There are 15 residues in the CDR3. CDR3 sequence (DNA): TGTGCCAGCAGCTTAGCGGGCAGGGTTGGAAACACCATATATTTT. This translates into CASSLAGRVGNTIYF.

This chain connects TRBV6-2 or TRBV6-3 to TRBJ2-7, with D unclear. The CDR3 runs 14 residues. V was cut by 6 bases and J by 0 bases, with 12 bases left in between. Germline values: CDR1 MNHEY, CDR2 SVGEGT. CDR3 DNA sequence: TGTGCCAGCAGCAGCTCCCTACTCTCCTACGAGCAGTACTTC. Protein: CASSSSLLSYEQYF.

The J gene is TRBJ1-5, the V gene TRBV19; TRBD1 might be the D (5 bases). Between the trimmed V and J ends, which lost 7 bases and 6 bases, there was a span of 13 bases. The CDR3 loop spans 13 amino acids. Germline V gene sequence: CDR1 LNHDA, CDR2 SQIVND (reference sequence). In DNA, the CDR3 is TGTGCCAGTATGGGGGGTTGGATTCAGCCCCAGCATTTT. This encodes CASMGGWIQPQHF.

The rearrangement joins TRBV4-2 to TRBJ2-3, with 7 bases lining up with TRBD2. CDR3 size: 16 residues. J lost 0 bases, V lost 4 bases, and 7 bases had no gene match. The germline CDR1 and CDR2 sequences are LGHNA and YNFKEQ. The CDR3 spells CASSRWTGGSTDTQYF. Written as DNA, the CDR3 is TGTGCCAGCAGCCGCTGGACGGGGGGTAGCACAGATACGCAGTATTTT.

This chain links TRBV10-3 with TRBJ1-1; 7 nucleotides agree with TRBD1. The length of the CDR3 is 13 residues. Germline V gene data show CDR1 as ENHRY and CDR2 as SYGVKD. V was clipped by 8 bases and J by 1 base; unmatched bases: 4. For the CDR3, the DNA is TGTGCCATCCGGGACAGACAGAACACTGAAGCTTTCTTT. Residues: CAIRDRQNTEAFF.

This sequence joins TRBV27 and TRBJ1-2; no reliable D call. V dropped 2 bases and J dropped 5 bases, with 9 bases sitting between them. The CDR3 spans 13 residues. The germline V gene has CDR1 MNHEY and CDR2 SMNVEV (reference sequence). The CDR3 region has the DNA TGTGCCAGCAGTTTAGGGCTCGCATATGGCTACACCTTC. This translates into CASSLGLAYGYTF.

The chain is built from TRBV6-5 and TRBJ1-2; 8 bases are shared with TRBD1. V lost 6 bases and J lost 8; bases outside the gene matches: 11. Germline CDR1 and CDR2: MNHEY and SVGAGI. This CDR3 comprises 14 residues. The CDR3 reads CASRQTGTGEGYTF. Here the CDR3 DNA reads TGTGCCAGCAGACAAACCGGGACAGGTGAAGGCTACACCTTC.

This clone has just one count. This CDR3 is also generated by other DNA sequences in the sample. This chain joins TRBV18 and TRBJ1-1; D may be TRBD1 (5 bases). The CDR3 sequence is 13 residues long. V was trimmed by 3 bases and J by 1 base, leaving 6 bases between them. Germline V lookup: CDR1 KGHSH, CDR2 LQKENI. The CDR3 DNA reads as TGTGCCAGCTCACCCGGACAGAACACTGAAGCTTTCTTT. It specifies CASSPGQNTEAFF.

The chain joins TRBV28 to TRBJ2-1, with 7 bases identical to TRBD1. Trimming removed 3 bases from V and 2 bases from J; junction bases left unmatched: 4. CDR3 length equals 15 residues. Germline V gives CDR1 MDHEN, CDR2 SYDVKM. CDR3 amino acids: CASSFNRGTYNEQFF. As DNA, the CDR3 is TGTGCCAGCAGTTTCAACAGGGGAACCTACAATGAGCAGTTCTTC.

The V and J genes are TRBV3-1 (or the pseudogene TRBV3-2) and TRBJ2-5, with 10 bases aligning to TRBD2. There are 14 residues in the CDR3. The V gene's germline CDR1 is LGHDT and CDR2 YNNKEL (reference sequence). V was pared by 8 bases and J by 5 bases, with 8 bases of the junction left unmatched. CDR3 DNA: TGTGCCAGCGGCTTAGCGGGGGGAAAGGAGACCCAGTACTTC. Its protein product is CASGLAGGKETQYF.

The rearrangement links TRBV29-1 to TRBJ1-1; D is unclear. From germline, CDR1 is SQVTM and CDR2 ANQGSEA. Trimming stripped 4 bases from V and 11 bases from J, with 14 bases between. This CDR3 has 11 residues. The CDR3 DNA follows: TGCAGCGTTGTTCTTTTTATTGTTGCTTTCTTT. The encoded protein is CSVVLFIVAFF.

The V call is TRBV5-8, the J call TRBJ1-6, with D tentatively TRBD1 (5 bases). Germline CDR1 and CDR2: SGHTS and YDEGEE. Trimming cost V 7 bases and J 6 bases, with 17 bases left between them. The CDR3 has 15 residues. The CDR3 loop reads CASGLPGGTNSPLHF. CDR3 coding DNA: TGTGCCAGCGGCCTCCCGGGAGGGACTAATTCACCCCTCCACTTT. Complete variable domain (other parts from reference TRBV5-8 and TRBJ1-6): EAGVTQSPTHLIKTRGQQATLRCSPISGHTSVYWYQQALGLGLQFLLWYDEGEERNRGNFPPRFSGRQFPNYSSELNVNALELEDSALYLCASGLPGGTNSPLHFGNGTRLTVT.